The 21 T cell receptor beta chains below all came from one sample that was sequenced in a study of Tregs in tolerant kidney transplant recipients. Libraries were prepared by immunoSEQ multiplex PCR; TCRdb keeps only in-frame clonotypes and omits some of them. The specimen's table records tens of thousands of clones. Here the sequenced sample was CD8+ T cells from blood, taken before the transplant. The receptors shown here come from a human donor who received a combined kidney and bone marrow transplant.

Regarding this clone: The read ends 3 residues early relative to the CDR3; the germline J gene fills the gap. The chain combines TRBV20-1 with TRBJ2-7; the D is unclear. V shed 3 bases and J shed 3 bases, with 15 bases lying between them. Germline V lookup: CDR1 DFQATT, CDR2 SNEGSKA (reference sequence). The length of the CDR3 is 14 residues. CDR3 residues: CSASFPDTLYEQYF. The sequenced part of the CDR3 DNA is TGCAGTGCTAGTTTCCCCGACACGCTCTACGAG.

A note on this clone: The read falls 3 residues short of the CDR3 end, and the missing part is taken from the germline J gene. The rearrangement uses TRBV6-2 or TRBV6-3 and TRBJ2-2; 7 bases align to TRBD2. The CDR3 is made up of 13 amino acids. Germline V CDR1 and CDR2: MNHEY, SVGEGT. J was trimmed by 7 bases and V by 6 bases; bases with no gene match: 5. CDR3 residues: CASRTPGGGELFF. CDR3 bases read: TGTGCCAGCAGGACACCGGGGGGCGGGGAG.

Concerning this clone: At one end, the junction sequence differs from germline, possibly due to a read error. Read sequence stops 3 residues before the CDR3 end, and the germline J gene provides the missing end. Other DNA sequences in this specimen translate into the identical CDR3. The chain links TRBV6-2 or TRBV6-3 to TRBJ2-1; D is possibly TRBD2 (5 bases). Germline CDR1 is MNHEY and CDR2 is SVGEGT. The CDR3 consists of 13 residues. Partial CDR3 DNA: TGTGCTAGCACCGACTACCCCTACAATGAG. It codes for CASTDYPYNE. In full, the CDR3 is CASTDYPYNEQFF.

Comments on this clone: The missing CDR3 end, 3 residues past where the read stops, is filled in from the germline J gene. The rearrangement links TRBV5-1 to TRBJ2-2, with TRBD1 matching over 7 bases. With V trimmed by 3 bases and J by 5 bases, 13 bases remained unmatched. The CDR3 is 17 amino acids. Germline loops: CDR1 SGHRS, CDR2 YFSETQ. The CDR3 reads CASSSEDRTPITGELFF. The sequenced CDR3 bases are TGCGCCAGCAGCTCCGAGGACAGGACTCCTATAACCGGGGAG.

Concerning this clone itself: The read stops 3 residues short of the end of the CDR3; the missing end is completed from the germline J gene. The rearrangement joins TRBV20-1 to TRBJ1-2; TRBD1 matches at 11 bases. V lost 2 bases and J lost 5; bases outside the gene matches: 7. Germline-derived CDR1 and CDR2 are DFQATT and SNEGSKA (reference sequence). The CDR3 has 15 residues. CDR3: CSARYRDRGTYGYTF. CDR3 DNA, as far as it was read: TGCAGTGCTAGATACCGGGACAGGGGGACTTATGGC.

CDR3 sequence: CASSIWDNNQPQHF. The DNA read from the CDR3 is TGTGCCAGTAGTATATGGGACAACAATCAGCCC. This chain joins TRBV19 and TRBJ1-5, with D possibly matching TRBD1 (6 bases). The missing CDR3 end, 3 residues past where the read stops, is filled in from the germline J gene. The V gene's germline CDR1 is LNHDA and CDR2 SQIVND (reference sequence). Trimming took 2 bases from V and 3 from J, leaving 8 bases between them. The CDR3 loop spans 14 amino acids.

Concerning this clone itself: The CDR3 is cut off 3 residues early in the read; its end comes from the germline J gene. V gene TRBV18 combines with J gene TRBJ2-3; 8 bases line up with TRBD1. This CDR3 is 17 amino acids long. V dropped 5 bases and J dropped 4; count of bases not matched to a gene: 14. CDR1 KGHSH and CDR2 LQKENI come from the germline V gene. CDR3 amino acids: CASSGFTGGDGSDTQYF. The CDR3 bases that were read are TGTGCCAGCTCAGGATTTACAGGGGGTGACGGTTCAGATACG.

Turning to this clone: The read terminates 3 residues before the CDR3 end, so the remaining end is supplied by the germline J gene. V gene TRBV19 combines with J gene TRBJ1-1; perhaps TRBD1 as D (6 bases). The CDR3 covers 16 residues. CDR1 LNHDA and CDR2 SQIVND come from the germline V gene (reference sequence). V gave up 2 bases and J gave up 2 bases, with 15 bases separating them. Partial CDR3 DNA: TGTGCCAGTAGTATAAATACGAGGGGGATTAACACTGAA. Amino acids: CASSINTRGINTE. The entire CDR3 protein is CASSINTRGINTEAFF.

Comments on this clone: The read ends 3 residues early relative to the CDR3; the germline J gene fills the gap. The V gene is TRBV19, the J gene TRBJ1-1, with 10 positions matching TRBD1. CDR3 size: 14 residues. The germline gives CDR1 LNHDA, CDR2 SQIVND (reference sequence). The trim removed 3 bases at V and 5 bases at J, leaving 3 bases unmatched. Incomplete CDR3 DNA: TGTGCCAGTAGTATCGGACAGGGGGATACTGAA. Protein sequence: CASSIGQGDTE. The full CDR3 protein reads CASSIGQGDTEAFF.

Concerning this clone: The CDR3 goes on 3 residues after the read ends, and that part is filled in from the germline J gene. This chain links TRBV19 with TRBJ2-3; tentative D call: TRBD1 (7 bases). The CDR3 is made up of 15 amino acids. Trimming removed 4 bases at V and 0 bases at J, with 11 bases between. CDR1 is LNHDA, CDR2 SQIVND, per germline (reference sequence). CDR3 protein: CASSKTGTSTDTQYF. CDR3 bases read: TGTGCCAGTAGTAAGACAGGGACTAGCACAGATACG.

With respect to this clone: The read finishes 3 residues shy of the CDR3 end, and the germline J gene is used to complete it. The V call is TRBV5-6, the J call TRBJ1-1; D is possibly TRBD1 (5 bases). Trimming cost V 4 bases and J 7 bases, with 17 bases left between them. Looked up from germline, CDR1 is SGHDT and CDR2 is YYEEEE. CDR3 size: 14 residues. The covered CDR3 bases are TGTGCCAGCAGCCCCGAGCAAACGGGGGGTGAA. The encoded protein is CASSPEQTGGE. The entire CDR3 protein is CASSPEQTGGEAFF.

Points on this clone: The read falls 3 residues short of the CDR3 end, and the missing part is taken from the germline J gene. The chain employs TRBV19 and TRBJ2-7, with 11 bases matching TRBD2. CDR3 length: 14 residues. The trim removed 5 bases at V and 2 bases at J, leaving 2 bases unmatched. Germline V gene lookup returns CDR1 LNHDA and CDR2 SQIVND (reference sequence). CDR3 DNA (partial): TGTGCCAGTAGTTTGGGACTAGCGGCCTACGAG. Its translation is CASSLGLAAYE. The whole CDR3 sequence is CASSLGLAAYEQYF.

Turning to this clone: The read falls 3 residues short of the CDR3 end, and the missing part is taken from the germline J gene. The chain has TRBV6-1 and TRBJ1-1, with 8 bases fitting TRBD1. The CDR3 has 12 residues. The V gene's germline CDR1 is MNHNS and CDR2 SASEGT. Unmatched junction bases numbered 1, after V lost 3 bases and J lost 7 bases. The chain's CDR3 is CASSEGQVEAFF. Incomplete CDR3 DNA: TGTGCCAGCAGTGAGGGACAGGTTGAA.

Comment on this clone: The CDR3 end is not reached by the read, which stops 3 residues before it; the germline J gene fills it in. The J gene is TRBJ2-3, the V gene TRBV19, with TRBD1 matching over 11 bases. The trim removed 3 bases at V and 5 bases at J, leaving 4 bases unmatched. CDR3 length equals 15 residues. Germline loops: CDR1 LNHDA, CDR2 SQIVND (reference sequence). The CDR3 here is CASSMGTGGIDTQYF. The DNA read from the CDR3 is TGTGCCAGTAGTATGGGGACAGGGGGGATAGATACG.

As regards this clone: The read terminates 3 residues ahead of where the CDR3 ends, so the germline J gene completes it. V usage is TRBV19 and J usage is TRBJ2-3, with a possible D match to TRBD2 (6 bases). Germline loops: CDR1 LNHDA, CDR2 SQIVND (reference sequence). Trimming stripped 3 bases from V and 3 bases from J, with 22 bases between. The CDR3 totals 18 residues. The CDR3: CASSIALLTGRLTDTQYF. The part of the CDR3 DNA that was read is TGTGCCAGTAGTATCGCCTTGCTCACGGGGAGGCTAACAGATACG.

CDR3 region: CASSDGQGSYNEQFF. The part of the CDR3 DNA that was read is TGTGCCAGCAGTGACGGACAGGGGTCTTACAATGAG. The chain combines TRBV2 with TRBJ2-1; the match to TRBD1 covers 9 bases. The observed sequence ends 3 residues before the CDR3 terminus, with the missing tail filled in from the germline J gene. The CDR3 spans 15 residues. Looked up from germline, CDR1 is SNHLY and CDR2 is FYNNEI. The ends lost 3 bases at V and 4 bases at J; junction bases unmatched: 4. Drawing the rest from reference TRBV2 and TRBJ2-1, the complete variable domain is EPEVTQTPSHQVTQMGQEVILRCVPISNHLYFYWYRQILGQKVEFLVSFYNNEISEKSEIFDDQFSVERPDGSNFTLKIRSTKLEDSAMYFCASSDGQGSYNEQFFGPGTRLTVL.

Concerning this clone: The read comes to an end 3 residues before the CDR3 does, leaving the germline J gene to fill in the end. V usage is TRBV2 and J usage is TRBJ2-1; a weak D match, TRBD1 (5 bases). The CDR3 contains 12 residues. Germline V gene lookup returns CDR1 SNHLY and CDR2 FYNNEI. V dropped 7 bases and J dropped 6 bases, with 10 bases sitting between them. The covered CDR3 bases are TGTGCCAGCATCCAGGGCGGCAATGAG. It is translated as CASIQGGNE. The entire CDR3 protein is CASIQGGNEQFF.

As to this clone: The read finishes 3 residues shy of the CDR3 end, and the germline J gene is used to complete it. Other DNA variants within this sample encode the same CDR3. The chain has TRBV19 and TRBJ2-5; 12 bases line up with TRBD2. Germline loops: CDR1 LNHDA, CDR2 SQIVND (reference sequence). There are 15 residues in the CDR3. The V gene end was trimmed by 5 bases and the J gene end by 4 bases; junction bases not matched to a gene: 5. The sequenced CDR3 bases are TGTGCCAGTAGTGCCCCGGGACTAGCGGGAGAGACC. Translating gives CASSAPGLAGET. The CDR3, in full, reads CASSAPGLAGETQYF.

With regard to this clone: The DNA ends 3 residues before the CDR3 does, and the rest of the CDR3 is filled in from the germline J gene. This chain links TRBV18 with TRBJ2-7; D ambiguous. Trimming removed 0 bases at V and 6 bases at J, with 6 bases between. The germline CDR1 and CDR2 sequences are KGHSH and LQKENI. The CDR3 runs to 12 residues. The CDR3 bases that were read are TGTGCCAGCTCACCACCAGGCCTCGAG. The encoded protein is CASSPPGLE. The CDR3 reads in full as CASSPPGLEQYF.

On this clone itself: Read sequence stops 3 residues before the CDR3 end, and the germline J gene provides the missing end. This chain joins TRBV7-2 and TRBJ1-2; a weak D match, TRBD1 (5 bases). In germline, CDR1 is SGHTA, CDR2 FQGNSA. The CDR3 spans 15 residues. The CDR3 sequence is CASTPWQGPSGGYTF. CDR3 DNA, as far as it was read: TGTGCCAGCACCCCATGGCAGGGCCCCTCGGGCGGC.

The CDR3 is CASSPEGPSSYNSPLHF. CDR3 DNA (partial): TGTGCCAGCTCACCCGAAGGGCCGAGCTCCTATAATTCACCC. The chain uses TRBV18 and TRBJ1-6, with D hard to call. The CDR3 end falls 3 residues outside the read, so it is completed with the germline J gene. Trimming pared 3 bases from V and 0 bases from J, leaving 12 bases between. Germline V gene data show CDR1 as KGHSH and CDR2 as LQKENI. There are 17 residues in the CDR3. The full variable domain, completed using reference TRBV18 and TRBJ1-6, is NAGVMQNPRHLVRRRGQEARLRCSPMKGHSHVYWYRQLPEEGLKFMVYLQKENIIDESGMPKERFSAEFPKEGPSILRIQQVVRGDSAAYFCASSPEGPSSYNSPLHFGNGTRLTVT.